The TCR beta chain described here comes from a study of monozygotic twins with inflammatory bowel disease. In germline, CDR1 is LGHNA, CDR2 YSLEER. The CDR3 spans 14 residues. During cDNA synthesis, UMIs that each contained a 6-nucleotide sample barcode were added by means of template switching. Reanalyzing the 5' RACE reads, TCRdb keeps one entry per CDR3 protein, without DNA. The sample spans around 450,000 distinct CDR3 sequences; the ten largest clones claim about 2.3%. This clonotype was obtained from a human donor with ulcerative colitis or Crohn's disease, or a healthy co-twin of an affected twin (not recorded which). The rearrangement joins TRBV4-3 to TRBJ2-4; TCRdb selects TRBD1, and the lack of DNA leaves this call unchecked. Input material: blood. The CDR3 region is CANSLSGQVKIQYF.